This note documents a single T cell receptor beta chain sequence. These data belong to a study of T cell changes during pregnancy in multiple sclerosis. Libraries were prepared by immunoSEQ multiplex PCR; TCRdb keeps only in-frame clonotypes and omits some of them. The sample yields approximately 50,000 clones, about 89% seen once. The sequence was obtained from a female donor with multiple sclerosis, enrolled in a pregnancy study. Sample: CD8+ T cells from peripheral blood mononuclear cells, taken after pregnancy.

This chain's CDR3 is CASSLSPRDQPQHF. In DNA form, the CDR3 reads TGTGCCAGCAGCTTGTCCCCGAGGGATCAGCCCCAGCATTTT. V usage is TRBV5-5 and J usage is TRBJ1-5, with no clear D. Germline CDR1 SGHKS, CDR2 YYEKEE (reference sequence). This CDR3 region has 14 residues. V was clipped by 1 base and J by 5 bases, with 10 bases between them.